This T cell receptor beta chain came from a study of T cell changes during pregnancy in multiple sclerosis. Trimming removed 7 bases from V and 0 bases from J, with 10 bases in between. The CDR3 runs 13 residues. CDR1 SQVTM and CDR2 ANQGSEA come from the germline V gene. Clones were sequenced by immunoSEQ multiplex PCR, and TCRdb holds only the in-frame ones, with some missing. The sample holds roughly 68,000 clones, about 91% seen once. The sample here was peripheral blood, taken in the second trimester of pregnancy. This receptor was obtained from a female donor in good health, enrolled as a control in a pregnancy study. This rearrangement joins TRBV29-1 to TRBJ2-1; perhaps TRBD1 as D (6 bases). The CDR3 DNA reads TGCAGCGGACAGGACCCCTCCTACAATGAGCAGTTCTTC. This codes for CSGQDPSYNEQFF.